These 17 T cell receptor beta chains came from one sample sequenced in a study of T cell changes during pregnancy in multiple sclerosis. Sequencing used immunoSEQ multiplex PCR; TCRdb keeps in-frame clones, though not all of them. Counted here are about 92,000 clones, over 80% occurring once; the ten biggest clones make up about 3.9%. Sequenced material: peripheral blood, taken in the first trimester of pregnancy. The receptors come from a female donor with multiple sclerosis, enrolled in a pregnancy study.

The chain employs TRBV23-1 and TRBJ1-2; D ambiguous. TRBV23-1 is an ORF, and what it does is uncertain. V lost 1 base to trimming and J lost 3 bases, with 6 bases between them. CDR3 length: 13 amino acids. CDR3 residues: CASSQWRYYGYTF. The CDR3 nucleotides are TGCGCCAGCAGTCAATGGCGGTACTATGGCTACACCTTC.

The chain is built from TRBV6-1 and TRBJ1-1; the D is unclear. The CDR3 loop spans 11 amino acids. Trimming took 10 bases from V and 6 from J, leaving 12 bases between them. Germline V gives CDR1 MNHNS, CDR2 SASEGT. The CDR3 region has the DNA TGTGCCACCAAGGAGGTAGCTGAAGCTTTCTTT. Amino acid sequence: CATKEVAEAFF.

CDR3 protein: CASSLSLHTGELFF. Here the CDR3 DNA reads TGTGCCAGCAGCTTGTCACTACACACCGGGGAGCTGTTTTTT. This chain links TRBV13 with TRBJ2-2, with D unclear. Germline values: CDR1 PRHDT, CDR2 FYEKMQ (reference sequence). This CDR3 has 14 residues. Trimming took off 3 bases at V and 3 bases at J, with 8 bases between the two ends.

This clone was recorded a few times. The V and J genes are TRBV6-5 and TRBJ2-7, with 12 positions matching TRBD1. The CDR3 runs to 15 residues. CDR1 is MNHEY, CDR2 SVGAGI, per germline. Trimming cost V 6 bases and J 7 bases; bases outside gene matches: 10. CDR3 nucleotide sequence: TGTGCCAGCAGCCCCCCCGGGACAGGGGGCTGGGAGCAGTACTTC. Protein sequence: CASSPPGTGGWEQYF.

V usage is TRBV10-3 and J usage is TRBJ1-5; 7 nucleotides line up with TRBD1. Germline values: CDR1 ENHRY, CDR2 SYGVKD. The trim removed 6 bases at V and 3 bases at J, leaving 5 bases unmatched. The CDR3 spans 14 residues. The CDR3 here is CAISTGDPNQPQHF. The DNA of the CDR3 is TGTGCCATCAGCACAGGGGACCCCAATCAGCCCCAGCATTTT.

This clone occurred once. This chain connects TRBV7-8 to TRBJ1-1; D is unclear. CDR3 size: 11 residues. Trimming took 3 bases from V and 7 from J, leaving 6 bases between them. The germline V gene encodes CDR1 SGHVS and CDR2 FQNEAQ. CDR3 residues: CASSLFLEAFF. The CDR3 DNA reads TGTGCCAGCAGCTTGTTTCTTGAAGCTTTCTTT. Looking up the rest from reference TRBV7-8 and TRBJ1-1 gives the full variable domain: GAGVSQSPRYKVAKRGQDVALRCDPISGHVSLFWYQQALGQGPEFLTYFQNEAQLDKSGLPSDRFFAERPEGSVSTLKIQRTQQEDSAVYLCASSLFLEAFFGQGTRLTVV.

The rearrangement links TRBV2 to TRBJ1-1, with D perhaps matching TRBD1 (6 bases). CDR1 SNHLY and CDR2 FYNNEI come from the germline V gene. Trimming removed 0 bases from V and 10 bases from J, with 15 bases in between. This CDR3 comprises 14 residues. The CDR3 DNA sequence: TGTGCCAGCAGTGAAGCGCTTCCAGGGGCTAGAGCTTTCTTT. Translation gives CASSEALPGARAFF.

J is TRBJ1-2 and V is TRBV7-9; tentative D call: TRBD1 (6 bases). The CDR3 runs to 15 residues. CDR1 is SEHNR, CDR2 FQNEAQ, per germline (reference sequence). V lost 3 bases to trimming and J lost 5 bases, with 16 bases between them. CDR3 sequence (DNA): TGTGCCAGCAGCTTCAAGACAGGTCTAGTTTATGGCTACACCTTC. Translated, it gives CASSFKTGLVYGYTF.

Turning to this clone: The junction shows a germline mismatch at one end, possibly a read error. This chain joins TRBV4-2 and TRBJ2-1, with a tentative D call TRBD2 (6 bases). Germline-derived CDR1 and CDR2 are LGHNA and YNFKEQ. This CDR3 is built from 16 residues. CDR3: CASSQGARGVYNEQFF. The CDR3 coding sequence is TGTGCCAGCAGTCAAGGAGCCCGCGGGGTCTACAATGAGCAGTTCTTC.

The chain joins TRBV6-1 to TRBJ1-1; 7 positions agree with TRBD1. The trim removed 5 bases at V and 4 bases at J, leaving 4 bases unmatched. Germline CDR1 MNHNS, CDR2 SASEGT. CDR3 size: 13 residues. The CDR3 loop reads CASSQGGGTEAFF. For the CDR3, the DNA is TGTGCCAGCAGTCAAGGGGGCGGCACTGAAGCTTTCTTT.

This rearrangement joins TRBV7-3 to TRBJ2-2; TRBD2 agrees at 7 bases. The length of the CDR3 is 15 residues. V trimming: 1 base; J trimming: 4 bases; junction bases outside the gene matches: 3. Germline loops: CDR1 SGHTA, CDR2 FQGTGA. CDR3 protein: CASSLSGGGTGELFF. CDR3 DNA: TGTGCCAGCAGCTTAAGTGGGGGGGGCACCGGGGAGCTGTTTTTT.

The chain is built from TRBV29-1 and TRBJ2-2, with D possibly TRBD1 on 7 matching bases. The CDR3 has 13 amino acids. V lost 2 bases and J 13 bases, leaving 17 bases between the germline ends. Germline CDR1 and CDR2: SQVTM and ANQGSEA. The CDR3 sequence is CSVERAGGRGLFF. For the CDR3, the DNA is TGCAGCGTTGAAAGGGCAGGGGGGCGGGGGCTGTTTTTT.

A single count supports this clone. The V and J genes are TRBV7-8 and TRBJ1-2; the D is unclear. Trimming cost V 1 base and J 6 bases, with 12 bases left between them. The CDR3 loop spans 14 amino acids. In germline, CDR1 is SGHVS, CDR2 FQNEAQ. CDR3 nucleotides: TGTGCCAGCAGCTTAGGTTCGGGATTTAATGGCTACACCTTC. Protein sequence: CASSLGSGFNGYTF.

This clone has more than one count but fewer than ten. CDR3 nucleotides: TGTGCCAGTAGTGCATCCGGGACAGGGGATACGCAGTATTTT. This gives the protein CASSASGTGDTQYF. The rearrangement joins TRBV19 to TRBJ2-3, with 9 bases identical to TRBD1. After removal of 5 bases from V and 6 bases from J, the junction contained 6 bases not matched to a gene. Per the germline V gene, CDR1 is LNHDA and CDR2 is SQIVND (reference sequence). This CDR3 is 14 amino acids long.

This clone was counted once. The V and J genes are TRBV5-1 and TRBJ2-7; 11 bases map to TRBD1. With V trimmed by 3 bases and J by 2 bases, 4 bases remained unmatched. The CDR3 length is 15 residues. The germline V gene encodes CDR1 SGHRS and CDR2 YFSETQ. This CDR3 is CASSSGTGGTYEQYF. CDR3 coding DNA: TGCGCCAGCAGCTCGGGGACAGGGGGTACCTACGAGCAGTACTTC.

The chain uses TRBV18 and TRBJ1-1; the match to TRBD1 covers 8 bases. After removal of 4 bases from V and 0 bases from J, the junction contained 7 bases not matched to a gene. The CDR3 spans 16 residues. Germline CDR1 reads KGHSH; CDR2 reads LQKENI. This CDR3 is CASSLRDRSMNTEAFF. DNA for the CDR3: TGTGCCAGCTCACTCCGGGACAGGTCGATGAACACTGAAGCTTTCTTT.

The CDR3 DNA reads TGTGCCAGCTCCGCGGGGGCCGGGGAGACCCAGTACTTC. This sequence encodes CASSAGAGETQYF. The chain is built from TRBV9 and TRBJ2-5; TRBD2 is a possible D gene (7 bases). V lost 7 bases, J lost 5 bases, and 15 bases lay in between. CDR1 and CDR2 from the germline V gene are SGDLS and YYNGEE. This CDR3 comprises 13 residues.